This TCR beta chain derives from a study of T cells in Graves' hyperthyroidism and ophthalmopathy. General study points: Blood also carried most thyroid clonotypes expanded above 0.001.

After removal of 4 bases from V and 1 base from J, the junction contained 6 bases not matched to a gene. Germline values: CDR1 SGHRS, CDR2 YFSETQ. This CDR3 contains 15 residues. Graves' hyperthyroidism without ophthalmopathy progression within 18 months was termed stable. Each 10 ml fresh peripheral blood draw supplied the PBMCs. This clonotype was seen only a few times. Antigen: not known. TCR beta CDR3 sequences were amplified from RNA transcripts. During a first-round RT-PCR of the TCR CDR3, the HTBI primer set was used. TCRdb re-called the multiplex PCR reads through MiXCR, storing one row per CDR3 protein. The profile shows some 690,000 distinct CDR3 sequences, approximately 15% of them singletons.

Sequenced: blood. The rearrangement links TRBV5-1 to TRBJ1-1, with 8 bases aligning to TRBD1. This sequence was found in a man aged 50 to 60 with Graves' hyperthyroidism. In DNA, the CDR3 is TGCGCCAGCAGCAACCACGGGACAGGGAACACTGAAGCTTTCTTT. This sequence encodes CASSNHGTGNTEAFF.